This T cell receptor beta chain was sequenced during a study of regulatory T cells in long-lasting Graves disease. Study results and limitations: Patients with persistent disease shared some 2,900 public clonotypes, outpacing the approximately 870 shared by new patients. Gene preferences differed: TRBV28, TRBJ1-2, TRBJ2-5 in persistent cases.

Germline values: CDR1 SGHRS, CDR2 YFSETQ. The CDR3 sequence is 13 residues long. V lost 2 bases and J 5 bases, leaving 11 bases between the germline ends. A note on this clonotype: Antigen: not known.

The sample's time point: persistent/refractory GD, antithyroid drugs over 5 years with positive TRAb. RNA extracted from PBMCs served as the sequencing template. Arm-PCR of CDR3 regions with iRepertoire HTBI primers generated TCR beta libraries. MiXCR, run by TCRdb on the multiplex PCR reads, gives a single entry per CDR3 protein. This table has more than 350,000 distinct CDR3 sequences, around 23% appearing once. The sequenced sample was peripheral blood mononuclear cells (PBMCs), obtained when the disease was refractory, from a patient treated with antithyroid drugs. The rearrangement links TRBV5-1 to TRBJ2-7; perhaps TRBD1 as D (6 bases). The clonotype originates from a female donor with Graves disease. The CDR3 DNA is TGCGCCAGCAGCTTTACAGGGCTGGACGAGCAGTACTTC. As protein: CASSFTGLDEQYF. The full variable domain, with the rest looked up from reference TRBV5-1 and TRBJ2-7, is KAGVTQTPRYLIKTRGQQVTLSCSPISGHRSVSWYQQTPGQGLQFLFEYFSETQRNKGNFPGRFSGRQFSNSRSEMNVSTLELGDSALYLCASSFTGLDEQYFGPGTRLTVT.